Listed here is a single T cell receptor (beta chain). Study processing details: Amplification of reference gene primers provided the estimated nucleated cell counts. Generated by immunoSEQ multiplex PCR, the TCRdb table keeps only in-frame clones and is missing some. That table supplies the V and J calls and clone size; D and trimming were determined from the DNA. Among around 270,000 clones listed, around 89% were seen once. CDR3 length equals 16 residues. Germline loops: CDR1 MNHEY, CDR2 SVGEGT. After removal of 6 bases from V and 3 bases from J, the junction contained 10 bases not matched to a gene. This specimen comes from a study of blood T cell repertoires in COVID-19. Study overall: Samples of COVID-19 (acute and convalescent) were obtained from the United States, Italy and Spain. From T cells, B-cell-depleted T cells, or PBMCs came the material, which was cDNA or gDNA.

The origin of this receptor is a man aged 40-49 years with acute or convalescent COVID-19. Input material: peripheral blood. The chain combines TRBV6-2 or TRBV6-3 with TRBJ2-4; 8 bases are a match to TRBD1. The chain's CDR3 is CASSPSGRGHKNIQYF. For the CDR3, the DNA is TGTGCCAGCAGCCCCTCGGGCAGGGGGCACAAAAACATTCAGTACTTC.